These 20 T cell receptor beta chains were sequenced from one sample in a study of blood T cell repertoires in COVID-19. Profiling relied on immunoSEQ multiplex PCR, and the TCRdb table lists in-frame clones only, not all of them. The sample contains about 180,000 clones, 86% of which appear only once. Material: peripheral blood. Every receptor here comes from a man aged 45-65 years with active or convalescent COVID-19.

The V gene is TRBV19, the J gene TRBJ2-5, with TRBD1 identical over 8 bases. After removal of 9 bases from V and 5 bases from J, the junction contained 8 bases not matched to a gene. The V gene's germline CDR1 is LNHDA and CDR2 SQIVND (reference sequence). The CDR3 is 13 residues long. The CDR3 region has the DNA TGTGCCAGCCAAGACAGGGGAGAGGAGACCCAGTACTTC. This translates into CASQDRGEETQYF.

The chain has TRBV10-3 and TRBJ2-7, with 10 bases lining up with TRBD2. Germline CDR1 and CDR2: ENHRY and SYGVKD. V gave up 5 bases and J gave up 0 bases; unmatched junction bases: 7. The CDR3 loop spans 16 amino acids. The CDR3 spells CAISSTTSGYSYEQYF. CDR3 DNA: TGTGCCATCAGTTCAACGACTAGCGGGTACTCCTACGAGCAGTACTTC.

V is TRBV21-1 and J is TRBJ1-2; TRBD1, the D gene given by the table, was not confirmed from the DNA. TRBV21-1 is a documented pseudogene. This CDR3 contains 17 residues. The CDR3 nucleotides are TGTGCCAGCAGCAAAGTTGGCAGGGGGCAGTCTAACTATGGCTACACCTTC. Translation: CASSKVGRGQSNYGYTF.

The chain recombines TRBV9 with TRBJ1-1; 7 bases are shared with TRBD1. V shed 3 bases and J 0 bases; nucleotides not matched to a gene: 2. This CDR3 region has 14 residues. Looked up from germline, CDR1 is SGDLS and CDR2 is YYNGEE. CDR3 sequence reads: CASSEGAMNTEAFF. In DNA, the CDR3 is TGTGCCAGCAGCGAGGGGGCGATGAACACTGAAGCTTTCTTT.

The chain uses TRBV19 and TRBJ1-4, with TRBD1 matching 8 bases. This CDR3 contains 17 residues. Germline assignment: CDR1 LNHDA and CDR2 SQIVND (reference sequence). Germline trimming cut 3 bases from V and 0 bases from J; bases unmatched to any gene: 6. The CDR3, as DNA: TGTGCCAGTAGTATGATCCCAGGGGGCTCAACTAATGAAAAACTGTTTTTT. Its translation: CASSMIPGGSTNEKLFF.

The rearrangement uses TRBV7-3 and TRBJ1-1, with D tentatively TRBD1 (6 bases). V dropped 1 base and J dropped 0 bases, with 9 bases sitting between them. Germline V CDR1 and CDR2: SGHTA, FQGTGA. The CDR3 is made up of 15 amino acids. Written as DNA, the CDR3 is TGTGCCAGCAGCTTAATGAGGGGGATGAACACTGAAGCTTTCTTT. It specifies CASSLMRGMNTEAFF.

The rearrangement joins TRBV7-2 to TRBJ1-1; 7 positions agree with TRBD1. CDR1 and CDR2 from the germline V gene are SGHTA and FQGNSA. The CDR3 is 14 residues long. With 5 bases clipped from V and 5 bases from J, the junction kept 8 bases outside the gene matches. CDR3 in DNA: TGTGCCAGCAGCGCCCACCAGGGGGGAACTGAAGCTTTCTTT. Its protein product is CASSAHQGGTEAFF.

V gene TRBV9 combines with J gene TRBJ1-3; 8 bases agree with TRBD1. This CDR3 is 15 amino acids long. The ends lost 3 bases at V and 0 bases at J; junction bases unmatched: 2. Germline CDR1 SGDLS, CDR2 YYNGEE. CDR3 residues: CASSGQGHSGNTIYF. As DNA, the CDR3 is TGTGCCAGCAGCGGACAGGGGCACTCTGGAAACACCATATATTTT.

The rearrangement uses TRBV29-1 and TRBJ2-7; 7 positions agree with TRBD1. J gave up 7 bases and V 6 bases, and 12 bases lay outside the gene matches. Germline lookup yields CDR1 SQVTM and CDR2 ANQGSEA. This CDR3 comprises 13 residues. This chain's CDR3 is CSVASGQPWEQYF. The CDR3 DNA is TGCAGCGTGGCCTCGGGACAGCCGTGGGAGCAGTACTTC.

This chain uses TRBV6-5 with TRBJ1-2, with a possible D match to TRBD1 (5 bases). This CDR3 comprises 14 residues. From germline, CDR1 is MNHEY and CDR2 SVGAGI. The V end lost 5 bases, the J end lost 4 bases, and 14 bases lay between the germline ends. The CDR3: CASSPPDSLYGYTF. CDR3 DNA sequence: TGTGCCAGCAGTCCCCCAGACAGCCTCTATGGCTACACCTTC.

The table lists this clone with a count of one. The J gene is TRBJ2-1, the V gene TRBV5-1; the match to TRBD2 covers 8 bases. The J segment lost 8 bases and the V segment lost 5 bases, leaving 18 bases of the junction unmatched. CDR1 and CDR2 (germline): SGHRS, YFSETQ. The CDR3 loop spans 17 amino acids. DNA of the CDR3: TGCGCCAGCAGTTTCACCTCCCCGGGGGGGGCCGACGATGAGCAGTTCTTC. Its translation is CASSFTSPGGADDEQFF.

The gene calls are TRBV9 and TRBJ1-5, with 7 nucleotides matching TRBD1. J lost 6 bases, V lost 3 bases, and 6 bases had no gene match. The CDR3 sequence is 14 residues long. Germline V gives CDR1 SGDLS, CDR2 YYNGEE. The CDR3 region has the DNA TGTGCCAGCAGCGCTGAACAGGGGTTTCAGCCCCAGCATTTT. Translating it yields CASSAEQGFQPQHF.

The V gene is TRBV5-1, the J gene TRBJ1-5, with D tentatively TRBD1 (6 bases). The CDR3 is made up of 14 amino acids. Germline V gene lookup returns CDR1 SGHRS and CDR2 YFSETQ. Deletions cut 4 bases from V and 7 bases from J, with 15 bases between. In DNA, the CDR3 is TGCGCCAGCAGCCCGAGCGGGGGCGACCAGCCCCAGCATTTT. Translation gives CASSPSGGDQPQHF.

CDR3 region: CASSIRQDYGYTF. CDR3 in DNA: TGTGCCAGTAGTATTCGTCAGGACTATGGCTACACCTTC. This chain links TRBV19 with TRBJ1-2; D is ambiguous. This CDR3 has 13 amino acids. Trimming took off 3 bases at V and 3 bases at J, with 8 bases between the two ends. The germline V gene has CDR1 LNHDA and CDR2 SQIVND (reference sequence).

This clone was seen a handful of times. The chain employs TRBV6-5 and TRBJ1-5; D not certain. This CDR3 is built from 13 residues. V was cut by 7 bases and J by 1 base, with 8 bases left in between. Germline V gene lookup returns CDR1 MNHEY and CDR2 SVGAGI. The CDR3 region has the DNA TGTGCCAGCATAGGAGAGAGCAATCAGCCCCAGCATTTT. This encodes CASIGESNQPQHF.

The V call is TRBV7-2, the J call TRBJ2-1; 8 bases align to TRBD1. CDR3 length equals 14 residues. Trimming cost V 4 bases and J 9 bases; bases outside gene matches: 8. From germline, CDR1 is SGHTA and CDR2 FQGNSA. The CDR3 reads CASSSHPGGFEQFF. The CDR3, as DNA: TGTGCCAGCAGCTCCCATCCAGGGGGCTTTGAGCAGTTCTTC.

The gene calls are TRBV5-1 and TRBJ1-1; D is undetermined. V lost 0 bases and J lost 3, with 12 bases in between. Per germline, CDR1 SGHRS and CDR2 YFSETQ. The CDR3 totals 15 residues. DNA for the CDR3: TGCGCCAGCAGCTTGGCCGGCCCCGGGGACACTGAAGCTTTCTTT. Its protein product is CASSLAGPGDTEAFF.

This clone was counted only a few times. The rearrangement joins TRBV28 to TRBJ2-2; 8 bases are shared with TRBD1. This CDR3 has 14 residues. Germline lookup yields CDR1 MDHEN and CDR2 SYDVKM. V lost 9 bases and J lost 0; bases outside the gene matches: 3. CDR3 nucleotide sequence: TGTGCCAGTGGGACAGGAACGAACACCGGGGAGCTGTTTTTT. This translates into CASGTGTNTGELFF.

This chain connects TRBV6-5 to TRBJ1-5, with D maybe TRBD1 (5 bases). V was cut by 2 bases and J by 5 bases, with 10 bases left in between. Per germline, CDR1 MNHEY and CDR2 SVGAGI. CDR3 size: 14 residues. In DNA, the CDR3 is TGTGCCAGCAGTTACCGGTGGGGGGATCAGCCCCAGCATTTT. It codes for CASSYRWGDQPQHF.

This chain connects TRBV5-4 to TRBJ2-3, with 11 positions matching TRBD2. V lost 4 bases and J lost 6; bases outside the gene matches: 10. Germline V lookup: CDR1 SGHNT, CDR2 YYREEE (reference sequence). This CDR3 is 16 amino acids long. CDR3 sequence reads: CASSRDHSGRADTQYF. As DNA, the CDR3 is TGTGCCAGCAGCCGGGACCATAGCGGGAGGGCGGATACGCAGTATTTT.